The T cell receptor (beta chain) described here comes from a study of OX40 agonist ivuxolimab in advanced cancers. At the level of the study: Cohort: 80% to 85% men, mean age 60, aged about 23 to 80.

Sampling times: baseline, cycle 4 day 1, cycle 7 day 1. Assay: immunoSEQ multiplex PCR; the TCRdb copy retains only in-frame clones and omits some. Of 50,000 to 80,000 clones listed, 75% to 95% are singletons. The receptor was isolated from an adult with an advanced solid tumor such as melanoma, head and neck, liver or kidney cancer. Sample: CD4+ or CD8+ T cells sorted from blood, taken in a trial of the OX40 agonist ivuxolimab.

The CDR3 DNA reads as TGTGCCAGCAGGCCCTTATGGACTGCTGAAAAACTGTTTTTT. This sequence encodes CASRPLWTAEKLFF. The chain uses TRBV2 and TRBJ1-4; D unresolved. The V end was cut by 6 bases, the J end by 7 bases, with 15 bases between. The germline CDR1 and CDR2 sequences are SNHLY and FYNNEI. The CDR3 loop spans 14 amino acids.